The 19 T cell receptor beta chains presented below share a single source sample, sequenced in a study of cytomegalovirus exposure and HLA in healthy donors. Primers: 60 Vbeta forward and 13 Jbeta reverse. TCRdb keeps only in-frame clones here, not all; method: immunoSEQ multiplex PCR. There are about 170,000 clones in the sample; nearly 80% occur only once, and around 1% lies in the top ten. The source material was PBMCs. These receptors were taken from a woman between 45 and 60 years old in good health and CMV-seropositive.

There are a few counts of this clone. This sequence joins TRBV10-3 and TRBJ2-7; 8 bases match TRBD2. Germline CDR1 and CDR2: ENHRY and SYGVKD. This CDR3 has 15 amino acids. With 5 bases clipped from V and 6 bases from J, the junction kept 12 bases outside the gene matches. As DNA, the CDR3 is TGTGCCATCAGTCAAGGGGTAGCGGGGTCCGGCGAGCAGTACTTC. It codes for CAISQGVAGSGEQYF.

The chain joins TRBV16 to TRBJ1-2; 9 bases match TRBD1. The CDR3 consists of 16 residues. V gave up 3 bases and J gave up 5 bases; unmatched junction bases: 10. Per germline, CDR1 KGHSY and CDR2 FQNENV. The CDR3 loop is CASSHLGDRVEYGYTF. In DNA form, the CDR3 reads TGTGCCAGCAGCCACCTCGGGGACAGGGTTGAATATGGCTACACCTTC.

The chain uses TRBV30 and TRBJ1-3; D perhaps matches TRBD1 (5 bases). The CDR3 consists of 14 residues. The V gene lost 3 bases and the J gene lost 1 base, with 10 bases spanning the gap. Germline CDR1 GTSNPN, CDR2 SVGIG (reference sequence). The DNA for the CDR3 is TGTGCCTGGAGCTCAGGGTTGTCTGGAAACACCATATATTTT. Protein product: CAWSSGLSGNTIYF.

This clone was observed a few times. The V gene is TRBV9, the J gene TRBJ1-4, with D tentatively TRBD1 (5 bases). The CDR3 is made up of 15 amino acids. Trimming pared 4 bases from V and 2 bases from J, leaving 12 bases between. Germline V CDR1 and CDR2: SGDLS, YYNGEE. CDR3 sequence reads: CASSIRGSTNEKLFF. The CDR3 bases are TGTGCCAGCAGCATAAGGGGTTCGACTAATGAAAAACTGTTTTTT.

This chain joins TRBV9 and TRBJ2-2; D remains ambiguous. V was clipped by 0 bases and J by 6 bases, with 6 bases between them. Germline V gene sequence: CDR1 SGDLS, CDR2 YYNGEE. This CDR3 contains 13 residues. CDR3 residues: CASSVGVAGELFF. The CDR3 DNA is TGTGCCAGCAGCGTAGGAGTCGCCGGGGAGCTGTTTTTT.

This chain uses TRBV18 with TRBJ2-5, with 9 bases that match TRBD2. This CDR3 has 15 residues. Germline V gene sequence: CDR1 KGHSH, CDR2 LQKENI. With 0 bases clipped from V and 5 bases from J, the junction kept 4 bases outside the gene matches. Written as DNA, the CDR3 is TGTGCCAGCTCACCACCGGGACTAGCCCTGGAGACCCAGTACTTC. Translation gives CASSPPGLALETQYF.

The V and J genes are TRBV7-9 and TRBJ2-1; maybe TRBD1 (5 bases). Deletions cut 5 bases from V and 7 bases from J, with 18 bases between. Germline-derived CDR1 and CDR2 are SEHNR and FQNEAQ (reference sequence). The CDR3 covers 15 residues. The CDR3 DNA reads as TGTGCCAGCAGCGCTGGGGCAGGGTGGGATAATGAGCAGTTCTTC. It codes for CASSAGAGWDNEQFF.

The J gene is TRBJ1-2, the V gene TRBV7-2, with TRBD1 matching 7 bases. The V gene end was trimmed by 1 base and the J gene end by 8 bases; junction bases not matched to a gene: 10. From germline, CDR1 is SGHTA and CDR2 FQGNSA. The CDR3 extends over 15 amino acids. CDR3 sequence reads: CASSLGFRTGDGYTF. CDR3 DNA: TGTGCCAGCAGCTTAGGGTTCCGGACAGGAGACGGCTACACCTTC. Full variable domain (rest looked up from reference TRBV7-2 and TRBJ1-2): GAGVSQSPSNKVTEKGKDVELRCDPISGHTALYWYRQSLGQGLEFLIYFQGNSAPDKSGLPSDRFSAERTGGSVSTLTIQRTQQEDSAVYLCASSLGFRTGDGYTFGSGTRLTVV.

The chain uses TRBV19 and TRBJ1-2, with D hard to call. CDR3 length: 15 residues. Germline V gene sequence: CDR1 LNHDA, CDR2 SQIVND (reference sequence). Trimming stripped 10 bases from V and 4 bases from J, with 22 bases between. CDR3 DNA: TGTGCCACCCACTACCGTGGAGGAGGCGTCTATGGCTACACCTTC. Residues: CATHYRGGGVYGYTF.

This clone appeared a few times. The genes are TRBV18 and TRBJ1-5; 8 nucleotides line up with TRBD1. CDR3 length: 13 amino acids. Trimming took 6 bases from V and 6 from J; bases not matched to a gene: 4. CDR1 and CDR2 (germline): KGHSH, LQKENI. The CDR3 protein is CASSQGAVQPQHF. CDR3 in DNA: TGTGCCAGCTCCCAGGGGGCGGTTCAGCCCCAGCATTTT.

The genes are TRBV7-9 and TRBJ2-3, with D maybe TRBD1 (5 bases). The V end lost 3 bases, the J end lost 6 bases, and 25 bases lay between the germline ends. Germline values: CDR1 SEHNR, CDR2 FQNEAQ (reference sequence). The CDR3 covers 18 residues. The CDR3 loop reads CASSFTSNLRVKTDTQYF. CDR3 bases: TGTGCCAGCAGCTTCACAAGCAACCTCAGGGTTAAAACCGATACGCAGTATTTT.

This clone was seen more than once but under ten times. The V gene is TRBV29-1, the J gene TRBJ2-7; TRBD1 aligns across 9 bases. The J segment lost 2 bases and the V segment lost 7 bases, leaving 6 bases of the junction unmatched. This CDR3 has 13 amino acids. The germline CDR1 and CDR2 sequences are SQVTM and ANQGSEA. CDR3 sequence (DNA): TGCAGCGCCACCGGGACAGGGACCTACGAGCAGTACTTC. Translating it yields CSATGTGTYEQYF.

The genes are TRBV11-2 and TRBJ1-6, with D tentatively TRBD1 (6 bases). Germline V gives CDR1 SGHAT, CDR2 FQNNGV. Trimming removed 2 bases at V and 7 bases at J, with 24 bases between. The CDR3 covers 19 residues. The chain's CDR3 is CASSLKQGTSTKWNSPLHF. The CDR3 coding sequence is TGTGCCAGCAGCTTAAAACAGGGAACCTCGACTAAATGGAATTCACCCCTCCACTTT. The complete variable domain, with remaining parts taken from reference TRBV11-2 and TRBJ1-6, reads EAGVAQSPRYKIIEKRQSVAFWCNPISGHATLYWYQQILGQGPKLLIQFQNNGVVDDSQLPKDRFSAERLKGVDSTLKIQPAKLEDSAVYLCASSLKQGTSTKWNSPLHFGNGTRLTVT.

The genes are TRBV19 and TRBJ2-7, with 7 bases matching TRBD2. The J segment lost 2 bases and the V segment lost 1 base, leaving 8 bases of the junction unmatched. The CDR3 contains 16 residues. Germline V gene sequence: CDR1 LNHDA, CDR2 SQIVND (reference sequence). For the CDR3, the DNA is TGTGCCAGTAGTATAGGGGGACGGCGGGAGCCCTACGAGCAGTACTTC. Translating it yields CASSIGGRREPYEQYF.

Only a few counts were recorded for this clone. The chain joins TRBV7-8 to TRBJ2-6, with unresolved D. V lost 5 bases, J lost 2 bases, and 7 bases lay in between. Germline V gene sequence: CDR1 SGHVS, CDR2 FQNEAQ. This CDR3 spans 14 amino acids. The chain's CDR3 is CASSLNPGANVLTF. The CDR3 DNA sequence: TGTGCCAGCAGCCTAAATCCTGGGGCCAACGTCCTGACTTTC. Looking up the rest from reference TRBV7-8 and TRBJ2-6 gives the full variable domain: GAGVSQSPRYKVAKRGQDVALRCDPISGHVSLFWYQQALGQGPEFLTYFQNEAQLDKSGLPSDRFFAERPEGSVSTLKIQRTQQEDSAVYLCASSLNPGANVLTFGAGSRLTVL.

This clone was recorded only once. Here the CDR3 DNA reads TGTGCCAGCAGCCCTCGGACAGGGGGCCCCTATGGCTACACCTTC. It codes for CASSPRTGGPYGYTF. The chain employs TRBV7-2 and TRBJ1-2, with TRBD1 matching over 11 bases. V was pared by 5 bases and J by 4 bases, with 6 bases of the junction left unmatched. The CDR3 loop spans 15 amino acids. In germline, CDR1 is SGHTA, CDR2 FQGNSA.

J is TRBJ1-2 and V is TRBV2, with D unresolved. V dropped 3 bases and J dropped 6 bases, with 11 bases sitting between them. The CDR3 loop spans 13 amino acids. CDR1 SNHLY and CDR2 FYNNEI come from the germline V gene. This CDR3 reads CASSDAAGHGYTF. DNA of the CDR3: TGTGCCAGCAGTGATGCGGCCGGTCATGGCTACACCTTC.

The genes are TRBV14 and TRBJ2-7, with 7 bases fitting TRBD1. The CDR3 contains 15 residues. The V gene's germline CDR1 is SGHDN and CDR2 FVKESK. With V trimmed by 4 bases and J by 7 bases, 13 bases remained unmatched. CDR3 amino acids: CASSPIRDRVEEQYF. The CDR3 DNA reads TGTGCCAGCAGCCCGATACGGGACAGAGTCGAGGAGCAGTACTTC.

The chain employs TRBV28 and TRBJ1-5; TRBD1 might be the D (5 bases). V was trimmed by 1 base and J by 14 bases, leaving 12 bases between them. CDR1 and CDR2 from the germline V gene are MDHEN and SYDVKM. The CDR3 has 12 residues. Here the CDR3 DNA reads TGTGCCAGCAGTTTATCTTTGGGGGAGGAGCATTTT. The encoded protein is CASSLSLGEEHF.